This T cell receptor beta chain was recovered during a study of blood T cell repertoires in COVID-19. Study overall: The United States, Italy and Spain supplied acute and convalescent COVID-19 samples. T cells, B-cell-depleted T cells, or PBMCs supplied cDNA or gDNA.

The CDR3 spans 18 residues. The J segment lost 1 base and the V segment lost 4 bases, leaving 14 bases of the junction unmatched. Germline V gene lookup returns CDR1 SGHRS and CDR2 YFSETQ. A COVID-19 case was met by exposed participants within 2 weeks before study entry. Under the authors' procedure: Nucleated cell number was recorded as an estimate derived from reference gene primer amplification. Clones were read by immunoSEQ multiplex PCR, and TCRdb kept only the in-frame ones, dropping some. V and J calls and clone size are given by that table; D and trimming were obtained from the DNA. Counted here are about 280,000 clones, roughly four fifths occurring once; the ten biggest clones make up 4.5% to 6%.

The V call is TRBV5-1, the J call TRBJ2-5; 9 bases agree with TRBD1. This TCR was sampled from a man between 35 and 55 years old who had been exposed to COVID-19. Sequenced input: PBMCs or T cells enriched from blood (not recorded which). The CDR3 DNA sequence: TGCGCCAGCAGCCTGCGCCCCACGACAGGGGGACTCCAAGAGACCCAGTACTTC. Amino acids: CASSLRPTTGGLQETQYF. Based on the CDR3 plus reference TRBV5-1 and TRBJ2-5, the full variable domain is KAGVTQTPRYLIKTRGQQVTLSCSPISGHRSVSWYQQTPGQGLQFLFEYFSETQRNKGNFPGRFSGRQFSNSRSEMNVSTLELGDSALYLCASSLRPTTGGLQETQYFGPGTRLLVL.